This TCR beta chain was sequenced for a study of blood T cell repertoires in COVID-19. Sequenced by immunoSEQ multiplex PCR; TCRdb stores in-frame clones only, minus some. Here the sample spans some 280,000 clones, approximately 80% being singletons. In germline, CDR1 is ENHRY, CDR2 SYGVKD. V lost 3 bases to trimming and J lost 8 bases; unmatched junction nucleotides: 12. This CDR3 comprises 15 residues. This clone was recorded a few times. The chain joins TRBV10-3 to TRBJ1-2; 7 bases line up with TRBD1. The material sequenced was peripheral blood. The clonotype comes from a woman in her forties or fifties with active or convalescent COVID-19. The CDR3 loop is CAISDRDRGLVGYTF. CDR3 coding DNA: TGTGCCATCAGTGATCGGGATAGGGGGCTAGTCGGCTACACCTTC.